Listed here is a single T cell receptor beta chain. As yet, its antigen is unknown. The data stem from a study of cytomegalovirus exposure and HLA in healthy donors. Findings of the study overall: Specificity for CMV antigens was confirmed in vitro for a few of the CMV-associated chains. In a later analysis, across HLA loci, associated TCR counts were highest for DRB1, lowest for HLA-C.

CDR1 is LNHDA and CDR2 is SQIVND in the germline V gene (reference sequence). The CDR3 spans 14 residues. V lost 10 bases and J lost 2, with 12 bases in between. The PCR had 60 Vbeta and 13 Jbeta primers. TCRdb's table, derived via immunoSEQ multiplex PCR, lists solely in-frame clones and lacks some. The sample consists of roughly 90,000 clones, about 88% of them appearing once. This chain uses TRBV19 with TRBJ2-6, with a weak D call TRBD2 (5 bases). This receptor was obtained from a man between 18 and 29 years old in good health and CMV-seronegative. The material sequenced was PBMCs. The CDR3: CATRTVAGANVLTF. The DNA for the CDR3 is TGTGCCACCAGGACTGTAGCTGGGGCCAACGTCCTGACTTTC.